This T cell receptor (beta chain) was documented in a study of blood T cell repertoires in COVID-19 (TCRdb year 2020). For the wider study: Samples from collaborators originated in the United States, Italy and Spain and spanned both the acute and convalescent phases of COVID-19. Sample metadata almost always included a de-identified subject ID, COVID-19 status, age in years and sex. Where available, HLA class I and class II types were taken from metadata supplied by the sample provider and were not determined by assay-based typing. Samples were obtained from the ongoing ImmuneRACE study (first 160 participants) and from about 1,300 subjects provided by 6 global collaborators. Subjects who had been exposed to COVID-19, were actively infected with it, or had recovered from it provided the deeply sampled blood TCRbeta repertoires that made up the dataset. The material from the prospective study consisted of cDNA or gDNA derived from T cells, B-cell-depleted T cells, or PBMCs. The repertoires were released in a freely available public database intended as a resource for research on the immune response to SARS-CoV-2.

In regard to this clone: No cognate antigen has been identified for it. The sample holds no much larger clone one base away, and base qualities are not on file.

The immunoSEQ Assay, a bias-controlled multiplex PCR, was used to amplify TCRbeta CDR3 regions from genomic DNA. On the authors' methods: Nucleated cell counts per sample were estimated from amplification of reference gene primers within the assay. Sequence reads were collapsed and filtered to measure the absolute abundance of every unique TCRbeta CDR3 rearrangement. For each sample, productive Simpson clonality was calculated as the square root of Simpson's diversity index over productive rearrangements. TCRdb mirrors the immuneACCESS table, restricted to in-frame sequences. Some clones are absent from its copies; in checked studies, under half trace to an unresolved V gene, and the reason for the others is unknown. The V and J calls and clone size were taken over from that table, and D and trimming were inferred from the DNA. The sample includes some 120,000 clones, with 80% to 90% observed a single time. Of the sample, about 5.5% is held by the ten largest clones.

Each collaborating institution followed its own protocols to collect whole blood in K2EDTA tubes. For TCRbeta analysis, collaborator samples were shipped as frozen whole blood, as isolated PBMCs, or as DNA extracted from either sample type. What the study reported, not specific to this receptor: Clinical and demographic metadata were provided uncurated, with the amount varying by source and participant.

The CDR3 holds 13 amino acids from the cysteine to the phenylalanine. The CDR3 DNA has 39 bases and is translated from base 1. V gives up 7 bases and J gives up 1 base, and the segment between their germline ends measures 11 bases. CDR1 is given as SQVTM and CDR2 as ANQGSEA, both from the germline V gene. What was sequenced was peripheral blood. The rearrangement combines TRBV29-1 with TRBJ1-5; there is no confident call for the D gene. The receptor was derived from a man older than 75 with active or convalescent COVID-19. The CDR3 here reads CSARDGSNQPQHF. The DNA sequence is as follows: TGCAGCGCACGTGACGGGAGCAATCAGCCCCAGCATTTT.